This is a list of T cell receptor beta chains from one sample in a study of T cell responses to AZD1222 COVID-19 vaccine. The assay was immunoSEQ multiplex PCR, and TCRdb's table has in-frame clones only and misses some. The repertoire holds some 150,000 clones, with 70% to 90% as singletons. Material: peripheral blood, obtained on day 0 of AZD1222 vaccination. The receptors come from an adult in good health. The CDR3 runs from the conserved cysteine through the conserved F or W. D genes are given only for firm matches. Size values are once, few and many counts, or a class for expanded clones, and some rows have none.

CASSLSTVAVSGSPLHF,TGTGCCAGCAGTTTATCCACAGTGGCGGTTTCCGGTTCACCCCTCCACTTT,-,-,TRBJ1-6,TRBV27,17
CAIRGGAPDEAFF,TGTGCCATCAGGGGCGGGGCGCCGGATGAAGCTTTCTTT,-,-,TRBJ1-1,TRBV10-3,13
CASRSGLAADEQFF,TGTGCCAGCAGGTCGGGACTAGCGGCCGATGAGCAGTTCTTC,-,TRBD2,TRBJ2-1,TRBV27,14
CASDVAPSYNEQFF,TGTGCCAGTGACGTAGCGCCCTCCTACAATGAGCAGTTCTTC,once,-,TRBJ2-1,TRBV6-5,14
CASSLGSSSYNEQFF,TGTGCTAGCAGCTTAGGCAGCAGCTCCTACAATGAGCAGTTCTTC,-,-,TRBJ2-1,TRBV7-7,15
CASSMGTGGTGELFF,TGCGCCAGCAGCATGGGGACAGGGGGCACCGGGGAGCTGTTTTTT,-,TRBD1,TRBJ2-2,TRBV5-1,15
CASSQERDRLVGYTF,TGCGCCAGCAGCCAAGAAAGGGACCGCCTCGTTGGCTACACCTTC,-,-,TRBJ1-2,TRBV4-3,15
CASSEGQGRTYGYTF,TGTGCCAGCAGCGAGGGACAGGGAAGGACCTATGGCTACACCTTC,-,TRBD1,TRBJ1-2,TRBV7-3,15
CASSQELTGITEAFF,TGCGCCAGCAGCCAAGAACTGACAGGGATCACTGAAGCTTTCTTT,-,TRBD1,TRBJ1-1,TRBV4-3,15
CSAAGANVLTF,TGCAGTGCCGCTGGGGCCAACGTCCTGACTTTC,-,-,TRBJ2-6,TRBV20-1,11
CASSLDSSTDTQYF,TGTGCCAGCAGCCTTGACAGCAGCACAGATACGCAGTATTTT,-,-,TRBJ2-3,TRBV5-4,14
CASSVDRGTEAFF,TGTGCCAGCTCAGTGGACCGTGGCACTGAAGCTTTCTTT,-,-,TRBJ1-1,TRBV18,13
CASRRGGLDQETQYF,TGCGCCAGCAGGCGGGGGGGATTGGACCAAGAGACCCAGTACTTC,-,TRBD2,TRBJ2-5,TRBV5-1,15
CASSSLPGADGYTF,TGTGCCAGCAGTTCCCTTCCAGGGGCTGATGGCTACACCTTC,-,-,TRBJ1-2,TRBV3-1/TRBV3-2,14
CASSPTGRNTEAFF,TGTGCCAGCAGCCCGACCGGGAGGAACACTGAAGCTTTCTTT,few,-,TRBJ1-1,TRBV7-2,14
CASGPTGQYQKLFF,TGTGCCAGTGGGCCGACAGGGCAATATCAAAAACTGTTTTTT,-,TRBD1,TRBJ1-4,TRBV19,14
CASSPNSRGRFSYEQYF,TGTGCCAGCAGTCCGAATTCTAGGGGACGATTCTCCTACGAGCAGTACTTC,-,-,TRBJ2-7,TRBV27,17
CATSDLARWRAYEQYF,TGTGCCACCAGTGATCTAGCCAGGTGGAGGGCCTACGAGCAGTACTTC,-,-,TRBJ2-7,TRBV24-1,16
CASSPPARGSNEQFF,TGTGCCAGCAGCCCACCCGCGAGGGGATCCAATGAGCAGTTCTTC,-,-,TRBJ2-1,TRBV9,15
CASKLSGQGTGYTF,TGTGCCAGCAAACTTAGCGGACAGGGGACAGGCTACACCTTC,-,TRBD1,TRBJ1-2,TRBV6-5,14
CASSWGWGSLSYEQYF,TGCGCCAGCAGCTGGGGGTGGGGTAGCCTCTCCTACGAGCAGTACTTC,-,-,TRBJ2-7,TRBV5-1,16
CASSSKGSTGELFF,TGTGCTAGCAGCTCCAAAGGAAGCACCGGGGAGCTGTTTTTT,-,-,TRBJ2-2,TRBV7-7,14
CASSLRVKGTEAFF,TGTGCCAGCAGCTTGAGGGTAAAGGGCACTGAAGCTTTCTTT,-,-,TRBJ1-1,TRBV5-6,14
CASSLYRASPEAFF,TGTGCCAGCAGTTTATATCGGGCGTCTCCTGAAGCTTTCTTT,-,-,TRBJ1-1,TRBV28,14
CASSRGAVPNEQFF,TGTGCCAGCAGCCGAGGTGCAGTACCAAATGAGCAGTTCTTC,-,-,TRBJ2-1,TRBV3-1/TRBV3-2,14
CASSRSPGTGIQYF,TGTGCTAGCAGCCGTAGTCCCGGGACAGGGATCCAGTACTTC,-,TRBD1,TRBJ2-5,TRBV7-7,14
CASSIERARASGVTGELFF,TGTGCCAGTAGTATAGAAAGGGCTCGTGCTAGCGGGGTTACCGGGGAGCTGTTTTTT,-,TRBD2,TRBJ2-2,TRBV19,19
CASSGTGTGSDTQYF,TGTGCCAGCAGTGGTACCGGGACAGGATCAGATACGCAGTATTTT,-,TRBD1,TRBJ2-3,TRBV2,15
CASNPTGSGGELFF,TGTGCCAGCAACCCGACAGGGTCGGGCGGGGAGCTGTTTTTT,-,TRBD1,TRBJ2-2,TRBV11-2,14
CASSVAGLAATDTQYF,TGTGCCAGCAGCGTAGCTGGACTAGCGGCCACAGATACGCAGTATTTT,-,TRBD2,TRBJ2-3,TRBV9,16
CATSSVGTSINEQFF,TGTGCCACCAGCAGCGTCGGGACTAGCATCAATGAGCAGTTCTTC,-,TRBD2,TRBJ2-1,TRBV15,15
CATSRGMAVEQFF,TGTGCCACCAGCAGAGGAATGGCGGTTGAGCAGTTCTTC,-,-,TRBJ2-1,TRBV15,13
CASSVGATETQYF,TGTGCCAGCAGCGTTGGGGCCACAGAGACCCAGTACTTC,-,-,TRBJ2-5,TRBV9,13
CASRETGAIYGYTF,TGTGCCAGCAGAGAGACAGGCGCTATCTATGGCTACACCTTC,-,-,TRBJ1-2,TRBV28,14
CASSLVSGRGNEQFF,TGCGCCAGCAGCTTGGTTAGCGGGAGAGGGAATGAGCAGTTCTTC,-,TRBD2,TRBJ2-1,TRBV5-1,15
CASSLLVRSDTQYF,TGTGCCAGCAGCTTGTTAGTAAGATCAGATACGCAGTATTTT,-,-,TRBJ2-3,TRBV5-5,14
CASRAGLAGSKNIQYF,TGTGCCAGCAGGGCGGGACTAGCGGGCTCCAAAAACATTCAGTACTTC,-,TRBD2,TRBJ2-4,TRBV2,16
CASSLRGGGLRDTQYF,TGTGCCAGCAGCCTCCGAGGGGGAGGGTTGAGGGATACGCAGTATTTT,-,-,TRBJ2-3,TRBV6-2/TRBV6-3,16
CASTAGISNYGYTF,TGTGCCAGTACGGCAGGCATTTCCAACTATGGCTACACCTTC,-,-,TRBJ1-2,TRBV19,14
CASTYSAGVKNYGYTF,TGTGCCAGCACCTATTCAGCCGGGGTTAAGAACTATGGCTACACCTTC,-,-,TRBJ1-2,TRBV27,16
CASKEAHQPQHF,TGTGCCAGCAAGGAGGCACATCAGCCCCAGCATTTT,-,-,TRBJ1-5,TRBV19,12
CASSRTGTNTGELFF,TGCGCCAGCTCGAGGACAGGTACGAACACCGGGGAGCTGTTTTTT,-,TRBD1,TRBJ2-2,TRBV5-1,15
CASSLADQKTGELFF,TGTGCCAGCAGCTTAGCCGATCAGAAGACCGGGGAGCTGTTTTTT,-,-,TRBJ2-2,TRBV7-8,15
CASSFSTGGNTEAFF,TGTGCCAGCAGTTTCTCGACAGGGGGGAACACTGAAGCTTTCTTT,-,TRBD1,TRBJ1-1,TRBV6-5,15
CAISESKRGSLSGNTIYF,TGTGCCATCAGTGAGTCGAAGAGGGGCTCCCTCTCTGGAAACACCATATATTTT,-,-,TRBJ1-3,TRBV10-3,18
CASSYSPGTGTEAFF,TGTGCCAGCAGTTACTCGCCAGGGACGGGCACTGAAGCTTTCTTT,-,-,TRBJ1-1,TRBV6-5,15
CASTFDLGTEAFF,TGTGCCAGCACCTTCGACCTGGGGACTGAAGCTTTCTTT,-,-,TRBJ1-1,TRBV6-6,13
CASSISGTGVNSPLHF,TGTGCCAGCAGTATCTCCGGGACAGGGGTTAATTCACCCCTCCACTTT,-,TRBD1,TRBJ1-6,TRBV6-2/TRBV6-3,16
CASSVGLLDQPQHF,TGTGCCAGCAGCGTAGGACTTTTAGATCAGCCCCAGCATTTT,-,-,TRBJ1-5,TRBV9,14
CATSRDRTSGYYEQYF,TGTGCCACCAGCAGAGATCGAACTAGCGGGTACTACGAGCAGTACTTC,-,TRBD2,TRBJ2-7,TRBV15,16
CASAGSRDSPLHF,TGTGCCAGCGCCGGGTCAAGGGATTCACCCCTCCACTTT,-,-,TRBJ1-6,TRBV6-5,13
CASSPIRRDTTTDTQYF,TGTGCCAGCAGCCCCATCCGCAGGGACACCACCACAGATACGCAGTATTTT,few,-,TRBJ2-3,TRBV7-9,17